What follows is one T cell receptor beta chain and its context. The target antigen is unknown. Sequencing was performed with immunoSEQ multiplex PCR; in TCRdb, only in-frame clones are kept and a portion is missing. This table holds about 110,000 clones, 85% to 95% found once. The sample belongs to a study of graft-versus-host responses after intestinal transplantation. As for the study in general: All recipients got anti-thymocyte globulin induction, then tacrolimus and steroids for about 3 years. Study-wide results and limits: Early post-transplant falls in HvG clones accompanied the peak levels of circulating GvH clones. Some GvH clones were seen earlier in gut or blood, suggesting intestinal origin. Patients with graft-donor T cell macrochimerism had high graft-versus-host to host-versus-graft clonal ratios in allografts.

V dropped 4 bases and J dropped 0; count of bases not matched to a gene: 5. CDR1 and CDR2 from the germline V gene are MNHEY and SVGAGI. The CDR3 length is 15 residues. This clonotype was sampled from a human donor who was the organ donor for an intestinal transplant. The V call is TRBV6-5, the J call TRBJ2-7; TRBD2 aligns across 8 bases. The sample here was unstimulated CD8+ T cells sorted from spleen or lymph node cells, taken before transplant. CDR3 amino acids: CASSLLAVSSYEQYF. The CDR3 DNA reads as TGTGCCAGCAGTTTACTAGCGGTGTCCTCCTACGAGCAGTACTTC.